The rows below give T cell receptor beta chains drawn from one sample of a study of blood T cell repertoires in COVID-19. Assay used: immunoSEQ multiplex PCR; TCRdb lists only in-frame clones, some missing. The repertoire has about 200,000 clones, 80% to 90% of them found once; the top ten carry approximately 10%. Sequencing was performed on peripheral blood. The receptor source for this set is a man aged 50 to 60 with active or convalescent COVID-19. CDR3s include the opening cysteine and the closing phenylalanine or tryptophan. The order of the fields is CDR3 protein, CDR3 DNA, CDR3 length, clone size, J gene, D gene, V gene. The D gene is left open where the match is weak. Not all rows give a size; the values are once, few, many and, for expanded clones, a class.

CDR3 protein: CASSPGTRETQYF; CDR3 DNA: TGTGCCAGCTCACCAGGAACTAGGGAGACCCAGTACTTC; CDR3 length: 13; clone size: NA; J gene: TRBJ2-5; D gene: NA; V gene: TRBV18
CDR3 protein: CASSPPVRNSPLHF; CDR3 DNA: TGTGCCAGTAGCCCTCCTGTTCGTAATTCACCCCTCCACTTT; CDR3 length: 14; clone size: NA; J gene: TRBJ1-6; D gene: NA; V gene: TRBV19
CDR3 protein: CASSLRGPSSYEQYF; CDR3 DNA: TGTGCCAGCAGCTTAAGGGGGCCCTCCTCCTACGAGCAGTACTTC; CDR3 length: 15; clone size: once; J gene: TRBJ2-7; D gene: TRBD1; V gene: TRBV7-2
CDR3 protein: CASSPIDQGSNTEAFF; CDR3 DNA: TGTGCCAGCAGCCCGATTGACCAGGGCTCTAACACTGAAGCTTTCTTT; CDR3 length: 16; clone size: NA; J gene: TRBJ1-1; D gene: NA; V gene: TRBV6-6
CDR3 protein: CASSPGTGKFGYTF; CDR3 DNA: TGTGCCAGCAGTCCCGGGACAGGGAAGTTTGGCTACACCTTC; CDR3 length: 14; clone size: NA; J gene: TRBJ1-2; D gene: TRBD1; V gene: TRBV27
CDR3 protein: CASSLRRQGDRDGYTF; CDR3 DNA: TGTGCCAGCAGCTTAAGGCGACAGGGGGATAGAGATGGCTACACCTTC; CDR3 length: 16; clone size: once; J gene: TRBJ1-2; D gene: TRBD1; V gene: TRBV11-2
CDR3 protein: CASSLTQGYTEAFF; CDR3 DNA: TGTGCCAGCAGTTTAACCCAGGGTTACACTGAAGCTTTCTTT; CDR3 length: 14; clone size: NA; J gene: TRBJ1-1; D gene: NA; V gene: TRBV28
CDR3 protein: CASSLLPTLAGVSYEQYF; CDR3 DNA: TGTGCCAGCAGCCTCTTACCGACTCTAGCGGGAGTTTCCTACGAGCAGTACTTC; CDR3 length: 18; clone size: few; J gene: TRBJ2-7; D gene: TRBD2; V gene: TRBV11-2
CDR3 protein: CASSLYHHTLNTEAFF; CDR3 DNA: TGCGCCAGCAGCTTGTACCATCATACATTGAACACTGAAGCTTTCTTT; CDR3 length: 16; clone size: NA; J gene: TRBJ1-1; D gene: NA; V gene: TRBV5-1
CDR3 protein: CASSLTGGEEKLFF; CDR3 DNA: TGCGCCAGCAGCTTGACAGGGGGGGAAGAAAAACTGTTTTTT; CDR3 length: 14; clone size: NA; J gene: TRBJ1-4; D gene: TRBD1; V gene: TRBV5-1
CDR3 protein: CASSLATVSYGYTF; CDR3 DNA: TGTGCCAGCAGCTTAGCGACAGTTTCCTATGGCTACACCTTC; CDR3 length: 14; clone size: once; J gene: TRBJ1-2; D gene: NA; V gene: TRBV7-9
CDR3 protein: CASTRIPESGANVLTF; CDR3 DNA: TGCGCCAGCACAAGAATCCCGGAGTCTGGGGCCAACGTCCTGACTTTC; CDR3 length: 16; clone size: NA; J gene: TRBJ2-6; D gene: NA; V gene: TRBV5-1
CDR3 protein: CAIGMTGPTYEQYF; CDR3 DNA: TGTGCCATCGGAATGACAGGCCCTACTTACGAGCAGTACTTC; CDR3 length: 14; clone size: NA; J gene: TRBJ2-7; D gene: NA; V gene: TRBV10-3
CDR3 protein: CASRVTGPGEQYF; CDR3 DNA: TGTGCCAGCAGGGTGACAGGTCCCGGCGAGCAGTACTTC; CDR3 length: 13; clone size: NA; J gene: TRBJ2-7; D gene: NA; V gene: TRBV2
CDR3 protein: CASSPLAGGQETQYF; CDR3 DNA: TGCGCCAGCAGCCCACTAGCGGGAGGCCAAGAGACCCAGTACTTC; CDR3 length: 15; clone size: once; J gene: TRBJ2-5; D gene: TRBD2; V gene: TRBV5-1
CDR3 protein: CASSLSSNQPQHF; CDR3 DNA: TGCGCCAGCAGCTTGTCGAGCAATCAGCCCCAGCATTTT; CDR3 length: 13; clone size: NA; J gene: TRBJ1-5; D gene: NA; V gene: TRBV5-1
CDR3 protein: CASSFTGSGNTIYF; CDR3 DNA: TGCGCCAGCAGCTTTACAGGATCTGGAAACACCATATATTTT; CDR3 length: 14; clone size: NA; J gene: TRBJ1-3; D gene: NA; V gene: TRBV5-1
CDR3 protein: CASSLVGEGEAFF; CDR3 DNA: TGCGCCAGCAGCTTGGTAGGGGAGGGAGAAGCTTTCTTT; CDR3 length: 13; clone size: NA; J gene: TRBJ1-1; D gene: NA; V gene: TRBV5-1
CDR3 protein: CASSRDGGNTEAFF; CDR3 DNA: TGTGCCAGCAGTCGGGACGGGGGGAACACTGAAGCTTTCTTT; CDR3 length: 14; clone size: NA; J gene: TRBJ1-1; D gene: NA; V gene: TRBV7-9
CDR3 protein: CASSDRGNSPLHF; CDR3 DNA: TGTGCCAGCTCGGACAGGGGGAATTCACCCCTCCACTTT; CDR3 length: 13; clone size: NA; J gene: TRBJ1-6; D gene: TRBD1; V gene: TRBV7-8
CDR3 protein: CASSEYDRGYDGELFF; CDR3 DNA: TGTGCCAGCAGTGAATACGACAGGGGGTACGACGGGGAGCTGTTTTTT; CDR3 length: 16; clone size: NA; J gene: TRBJ2-2; D gene: TRBD1; V gene: TRBV25-1
CDR3 protein: CASAETSGYNEQFF; CDR3 DNA: TGTGCCAGCGCAGAGACTAGCGGCTACAATGAGCAGTTCTTC; CDR3 length: 14; clone size: NA; J gene: TRBJ2-1; D gene: TRBD2; V gene: TRBV2
CDR3 protein: CAIPGQKNEKLFF; CDR3 DNA: TGTGCCATTCCGGGACAGAAGAATGAAAAACTGTTTTTT; CDR3 length: 13; clone size: NA; J gene: TRBJ1-4; D gene: TRBD1; V gene: TRBV19
CDR3 protein: CAIRPLAGEGPTYEQYF; CDR3 DNA: TGTGCCATCAGACCACTAGCGGGAGAAGGTCCCACCTACGAGCAGTACTTC; CDR3 length: 17; clone size: NA; J gene: TRBJ2-7; D gene: TRBD2; V gene: TRBV10-3
CDR3 protein: CASSLRDRGSPLHF; CDR3 DNA: TGTGCCAGCAGCCTGCGGGACAGGGGCTCACCCCTCCACTTT; CDR3 length: 14; clone size: NA; J gene: TRBJ1-6; D gene: TRBD1; V gene: TRBV9
CDR3 protein: CASSLPGELASTDTQYF; CDR3 DNA: TGTGCCAGCAGCTTACCGGGGGAACTCGCAAGCACAGATACGCAGTATTTT; CDR3 length: 17; clone size: NA; J gene: TRBJ2-3; D gene: NA; V gene: TRBV7-8
CDR3 protein: CATSSSRTGGRYGYTF; CDR3 DNA: TGTGCCACCAGCAGCAGTCGGACAGGGGGGAGGTACGGCTACACCTTC; CDR3 length: 16; clone size: NA; J gene: TRBJ1-2; D gene: TRBD1; V gene: TRBV15
CDR3 protein: CASSLSSGSSYEQYF; CDR3 DNA: TGTGCCAGCAGCCTCTCCAGCGGCAGCTCCTACGAGCAGTACTTC; CDR3 length: 15; clone size: NA; J gene: TRBJ2-7; D gene: NA; V gene: TRBV27
CDR3 protein: CASSQAGVGYEQYF; CDR3 DNA: TGCGCCAGCAGCCAAGCAGGGGTAGGCTACGAGCAGTACTTC; CDR3 length: 14; clone size: NA; J gene: TRBJ2-7; D gene: NA; V gene: TRBV4-1
CDR3 protein: CASSSSWASGRAYNEQFF; CDR3 DNA: TGTGCCAGCAGCTCATCTTGGGCTAGCGGGAGGGCCTACAATGAGCAGTTCTTC; CDR3 length: 18; clone size: NA; J gene: TRBJ2-1; D gene: TRBD2; V gene: TRBV7-2
CDR3 protein: CASSRQGARYEQFF; CDR3 DNA: TGTGCCAGCAGCCGACAGGGGGCCCGTTATGAGCAGTTCTTC; CDR3 length: 14; clone size: NA; J gene: TRBJ2-1; D gene: TRBD1; V gene: TRBV11-2
CDR3 protein: CASSSSGADTQYF; CDR3 DNA: TGTGCCAGCAGCTCCTCGGGGGCAGATACGCAGTATTTT; CDR3 length: 13; clone size: NA; J gene: TRBJ2-3; D gene: NA; V gene: TRBV11-2
CDR3 protein: CASSTRDRDYNEQFF; CDR3 DNA: TGTGCCAGCAGCACACGGGACAGGGACTACAATGAGCAGTTCTTC; CDR3 length: 15; clone size: NA; J gene: TRBJ2-1; D gene: TRBD1; V gene: TRBV7-2